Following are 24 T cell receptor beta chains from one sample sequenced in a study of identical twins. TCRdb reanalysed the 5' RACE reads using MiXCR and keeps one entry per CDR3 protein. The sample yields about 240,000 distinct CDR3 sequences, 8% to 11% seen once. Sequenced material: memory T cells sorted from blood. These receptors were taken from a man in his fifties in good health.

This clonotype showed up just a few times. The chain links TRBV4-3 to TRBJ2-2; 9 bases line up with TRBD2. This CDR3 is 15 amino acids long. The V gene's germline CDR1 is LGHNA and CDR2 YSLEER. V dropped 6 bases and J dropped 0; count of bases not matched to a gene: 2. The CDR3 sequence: CASSSGGTNTGELFF. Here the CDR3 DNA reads TGCGCCAGCAGTAGCGGGGGAACGAACACCGGGGAGCTGTTTTTT.

The CDR3 reads CASSLNHNTDTQYF. The CDR3 DNA follows: TGTGCCAGCAGCTTGAACCATAATACAGATACGCAGTATTTT. The rearrangement joins TRBV5-5 to TRBJ2-3; no firm D call. This CDR3 comprises 14 residues. Trimming took off 1 base at V and 3 bases at J, with 9 bases between the two ends. Per germline, CDR1 SGHKS and CDR2 YYEKEE (reference sequence).

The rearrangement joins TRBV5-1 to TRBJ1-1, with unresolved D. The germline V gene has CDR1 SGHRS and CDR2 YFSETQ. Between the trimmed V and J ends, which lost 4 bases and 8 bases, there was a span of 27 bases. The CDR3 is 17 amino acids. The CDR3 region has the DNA TGCGCCAGCAGCCCGGAATTAGGACTAGCTGGCGGCGACGAAGCTTTCTTT. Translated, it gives CASSPELGLAGGDEAFF.

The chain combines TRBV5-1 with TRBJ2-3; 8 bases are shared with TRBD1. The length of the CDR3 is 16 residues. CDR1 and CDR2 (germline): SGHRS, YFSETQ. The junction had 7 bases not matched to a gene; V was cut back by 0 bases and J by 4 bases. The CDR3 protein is CASSLGTGSGADTQYF. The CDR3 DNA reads TGCGCCAGCAGCTTGGGGACAGGGTCCGGAGCAGATACGCAGTATTTT.

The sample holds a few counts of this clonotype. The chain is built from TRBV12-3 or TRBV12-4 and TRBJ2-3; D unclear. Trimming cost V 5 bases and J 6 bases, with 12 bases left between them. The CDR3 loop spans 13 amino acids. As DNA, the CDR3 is TGTGCCAGCAGTAAACGCACCAGGGATACGCAGTATTTT. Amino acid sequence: CASSKRTRDTQYF.

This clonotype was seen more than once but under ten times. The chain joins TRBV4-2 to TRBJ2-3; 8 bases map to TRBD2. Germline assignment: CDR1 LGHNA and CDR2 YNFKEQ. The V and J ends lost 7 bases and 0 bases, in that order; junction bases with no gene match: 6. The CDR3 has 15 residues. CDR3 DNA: TGTGCCAGCAAAACCCAGCGGGGGAGCACAGATACGCAGTATTTT. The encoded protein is CASKTQRGSTDTQYF.

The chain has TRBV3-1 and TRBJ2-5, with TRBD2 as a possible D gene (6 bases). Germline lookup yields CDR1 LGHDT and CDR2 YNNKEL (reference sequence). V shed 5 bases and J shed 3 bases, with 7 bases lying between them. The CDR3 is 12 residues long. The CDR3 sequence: CASSWTKETQYF. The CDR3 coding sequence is TGTGCCAGCAGCTGGACTAAAGAGACCCAGTACTTC.

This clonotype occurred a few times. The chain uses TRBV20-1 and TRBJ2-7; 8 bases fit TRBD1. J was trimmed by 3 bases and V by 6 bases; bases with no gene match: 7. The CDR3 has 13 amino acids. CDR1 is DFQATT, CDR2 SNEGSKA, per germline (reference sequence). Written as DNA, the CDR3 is TGCAGTGCCATAGAGGACAGGGTCTACGAGCAGTACTTC. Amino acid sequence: CSAIEDRVYEQYF.

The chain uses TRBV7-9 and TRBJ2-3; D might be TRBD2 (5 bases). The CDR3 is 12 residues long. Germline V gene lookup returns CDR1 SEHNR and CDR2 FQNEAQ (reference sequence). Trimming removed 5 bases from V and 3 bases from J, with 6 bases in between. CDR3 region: CASSRTTDTQYF. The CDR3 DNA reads TGTGCCAGCAGCCGGACTACAGATACGCAGTATTTT.

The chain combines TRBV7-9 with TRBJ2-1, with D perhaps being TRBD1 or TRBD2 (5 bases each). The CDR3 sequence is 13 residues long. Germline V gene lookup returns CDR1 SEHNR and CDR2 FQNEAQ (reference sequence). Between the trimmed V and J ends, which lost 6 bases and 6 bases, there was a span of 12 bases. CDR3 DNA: TGTGCCAGCAGGCGGGCAGGGACCAATGAGCAGTTCTTC. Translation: CASRRAGTNEQFF. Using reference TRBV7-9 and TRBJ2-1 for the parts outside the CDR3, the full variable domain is DTGVSQNPRHKITKRGQNVTFRCDPISEHNRLYWYRQTLGQGPEFLTYFQNEAQLEKSRLLSDRFSAERPKGSFSTLEIQRTEQGDSAMYLCASRRAGTNEQFFGPGTRLTVL.

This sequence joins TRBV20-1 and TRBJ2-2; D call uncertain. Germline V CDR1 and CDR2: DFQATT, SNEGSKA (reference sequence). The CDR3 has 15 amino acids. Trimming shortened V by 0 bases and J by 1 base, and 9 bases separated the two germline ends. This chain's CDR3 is CSARDSQRNTGELFF. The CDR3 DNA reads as TGCAGTGCTAGAGATTCCCAGCGGAACACCGGGGAGCTGTTTTTT.

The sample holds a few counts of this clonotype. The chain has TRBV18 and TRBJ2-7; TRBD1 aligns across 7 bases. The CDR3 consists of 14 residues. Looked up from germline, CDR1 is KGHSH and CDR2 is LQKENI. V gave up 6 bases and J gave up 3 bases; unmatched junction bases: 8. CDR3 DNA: TGTGCCAGCTCCCGGGGACAGAGTTTCTACGAGCAGTACTTC. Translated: CASSRGQSFYEQYF.

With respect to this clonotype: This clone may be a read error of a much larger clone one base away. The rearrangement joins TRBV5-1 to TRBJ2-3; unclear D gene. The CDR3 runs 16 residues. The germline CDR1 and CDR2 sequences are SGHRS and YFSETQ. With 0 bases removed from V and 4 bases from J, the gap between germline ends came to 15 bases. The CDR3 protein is CASSLELTGTSDTQYF. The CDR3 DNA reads TGCGCCAGCAGCTTGGAACTGACGGGCACGTCAGATACGCAGTATTTT. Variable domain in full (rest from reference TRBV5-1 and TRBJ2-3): KAGVTQTPRYLIKTRGQQVTLSCSPISGHRSVSWYQQTPGQGLQFLFEYFSETQRNKGNFPGRFSGRQFSNSRSEMNVSTLELGDSALYLCASSLELTGTSDTQYFGPGTRLTVL.

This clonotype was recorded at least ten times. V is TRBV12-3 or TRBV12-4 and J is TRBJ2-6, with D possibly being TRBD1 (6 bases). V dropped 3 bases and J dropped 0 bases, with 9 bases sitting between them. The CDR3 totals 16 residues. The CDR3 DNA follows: TGTGCCAGCAGTTTTACGACAGGCTCTGGGGCCAACGTCCTGACTTTC. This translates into CASSFTTGSGANVLTF.

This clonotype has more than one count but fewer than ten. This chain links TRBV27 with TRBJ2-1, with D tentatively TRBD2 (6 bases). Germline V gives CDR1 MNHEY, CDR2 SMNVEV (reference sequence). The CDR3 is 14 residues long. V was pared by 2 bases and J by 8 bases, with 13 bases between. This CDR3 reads CASSLLAGRHEQFF. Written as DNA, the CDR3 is TGTGCCAGCAGTTTACTGGCAGGGAGGCATGAGCAGTTCTTC.

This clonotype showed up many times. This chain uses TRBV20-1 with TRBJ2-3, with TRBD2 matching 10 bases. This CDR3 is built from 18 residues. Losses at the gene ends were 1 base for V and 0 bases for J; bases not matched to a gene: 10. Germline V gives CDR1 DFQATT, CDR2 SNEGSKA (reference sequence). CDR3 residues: CSARGGLARSTSTDTQYF. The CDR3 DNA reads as TGCAGTGCTAGAGGGGGACTAGCGAGAAGTACTAGCACAGATACGCAGTATTTT.

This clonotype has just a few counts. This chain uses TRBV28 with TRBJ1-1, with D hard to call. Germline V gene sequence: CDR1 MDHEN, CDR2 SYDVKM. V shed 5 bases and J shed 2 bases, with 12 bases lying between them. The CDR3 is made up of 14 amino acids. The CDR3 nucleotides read TGTGCCAGCAGTAAGGACGGCCCAAACACTGAAGCTTTCTTT. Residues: CASSKDGPNTEAFF. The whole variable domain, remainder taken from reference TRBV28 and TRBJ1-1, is DVKVTQSSRYLVKRTGEKVFLECVQDMDHENMFWYRQDPGLGLRLIYFSYDVKMKEKGDIPEGYSVSREKKERFSLILESASTNQTSMYLCASSKDGPNTEAFFGQGTRLTVV.

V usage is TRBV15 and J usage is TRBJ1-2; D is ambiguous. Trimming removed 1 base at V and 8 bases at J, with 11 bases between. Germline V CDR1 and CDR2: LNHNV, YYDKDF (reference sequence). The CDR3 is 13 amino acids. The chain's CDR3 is CATSRAKKAGYTF. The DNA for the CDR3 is TGTGCCACCAGCAGAGCCAAAAAGGCCGGCTACACCTTC.

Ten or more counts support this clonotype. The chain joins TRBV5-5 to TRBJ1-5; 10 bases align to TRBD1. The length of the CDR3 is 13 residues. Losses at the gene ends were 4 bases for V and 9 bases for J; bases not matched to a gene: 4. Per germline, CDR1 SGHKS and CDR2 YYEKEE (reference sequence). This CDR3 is CASSPRTGGPQHF. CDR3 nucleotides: TGTGCCAGCAGCCCCAGGACAGGGGGGCCCCAGCATTTT.

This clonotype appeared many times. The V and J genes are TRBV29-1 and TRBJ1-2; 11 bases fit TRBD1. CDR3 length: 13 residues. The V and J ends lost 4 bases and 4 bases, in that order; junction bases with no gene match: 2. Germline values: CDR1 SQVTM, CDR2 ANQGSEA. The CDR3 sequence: CSVGTGGAYGYTF. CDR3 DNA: TGCAGCGTTGGGACAGGGGGCGCCTATGGCTACACCTTC.

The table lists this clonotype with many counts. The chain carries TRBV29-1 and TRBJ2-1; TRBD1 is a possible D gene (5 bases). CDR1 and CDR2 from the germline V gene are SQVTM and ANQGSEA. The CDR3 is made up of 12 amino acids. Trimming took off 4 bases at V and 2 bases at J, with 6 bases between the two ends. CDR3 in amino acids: CSVGRAYNEQFF. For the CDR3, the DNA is TGCAGCGTTGGCAGGGCCTACAATGAGCAGTTCTTC.

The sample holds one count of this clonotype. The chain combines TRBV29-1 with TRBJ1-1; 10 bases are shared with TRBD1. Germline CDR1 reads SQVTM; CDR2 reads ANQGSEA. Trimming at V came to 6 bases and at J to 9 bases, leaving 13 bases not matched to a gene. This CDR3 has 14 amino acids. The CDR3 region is CSVRTGGSGTKAFF. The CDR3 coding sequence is TGCAGCGTCAGGACAGGGGGATCGGGGACTAAAGCTTTCTTT.

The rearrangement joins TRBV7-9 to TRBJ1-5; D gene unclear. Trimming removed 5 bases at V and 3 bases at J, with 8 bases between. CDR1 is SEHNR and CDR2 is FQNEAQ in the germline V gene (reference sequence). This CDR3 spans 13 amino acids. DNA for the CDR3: TGTGCCAGCAGCCCAGGTAACAATCAGCCCCAGCATTTT. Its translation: CASSPGNNQPQHF.

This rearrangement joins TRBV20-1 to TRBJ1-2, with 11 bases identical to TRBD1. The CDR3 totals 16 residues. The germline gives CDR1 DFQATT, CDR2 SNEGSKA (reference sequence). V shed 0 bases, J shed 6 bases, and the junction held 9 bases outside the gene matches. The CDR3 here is CSARDRFRTGGHGYTF. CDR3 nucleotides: TGCAGTGCTAGAGATCGCTTTAGGACAGGGGGCCATGGCTACACCTTC.